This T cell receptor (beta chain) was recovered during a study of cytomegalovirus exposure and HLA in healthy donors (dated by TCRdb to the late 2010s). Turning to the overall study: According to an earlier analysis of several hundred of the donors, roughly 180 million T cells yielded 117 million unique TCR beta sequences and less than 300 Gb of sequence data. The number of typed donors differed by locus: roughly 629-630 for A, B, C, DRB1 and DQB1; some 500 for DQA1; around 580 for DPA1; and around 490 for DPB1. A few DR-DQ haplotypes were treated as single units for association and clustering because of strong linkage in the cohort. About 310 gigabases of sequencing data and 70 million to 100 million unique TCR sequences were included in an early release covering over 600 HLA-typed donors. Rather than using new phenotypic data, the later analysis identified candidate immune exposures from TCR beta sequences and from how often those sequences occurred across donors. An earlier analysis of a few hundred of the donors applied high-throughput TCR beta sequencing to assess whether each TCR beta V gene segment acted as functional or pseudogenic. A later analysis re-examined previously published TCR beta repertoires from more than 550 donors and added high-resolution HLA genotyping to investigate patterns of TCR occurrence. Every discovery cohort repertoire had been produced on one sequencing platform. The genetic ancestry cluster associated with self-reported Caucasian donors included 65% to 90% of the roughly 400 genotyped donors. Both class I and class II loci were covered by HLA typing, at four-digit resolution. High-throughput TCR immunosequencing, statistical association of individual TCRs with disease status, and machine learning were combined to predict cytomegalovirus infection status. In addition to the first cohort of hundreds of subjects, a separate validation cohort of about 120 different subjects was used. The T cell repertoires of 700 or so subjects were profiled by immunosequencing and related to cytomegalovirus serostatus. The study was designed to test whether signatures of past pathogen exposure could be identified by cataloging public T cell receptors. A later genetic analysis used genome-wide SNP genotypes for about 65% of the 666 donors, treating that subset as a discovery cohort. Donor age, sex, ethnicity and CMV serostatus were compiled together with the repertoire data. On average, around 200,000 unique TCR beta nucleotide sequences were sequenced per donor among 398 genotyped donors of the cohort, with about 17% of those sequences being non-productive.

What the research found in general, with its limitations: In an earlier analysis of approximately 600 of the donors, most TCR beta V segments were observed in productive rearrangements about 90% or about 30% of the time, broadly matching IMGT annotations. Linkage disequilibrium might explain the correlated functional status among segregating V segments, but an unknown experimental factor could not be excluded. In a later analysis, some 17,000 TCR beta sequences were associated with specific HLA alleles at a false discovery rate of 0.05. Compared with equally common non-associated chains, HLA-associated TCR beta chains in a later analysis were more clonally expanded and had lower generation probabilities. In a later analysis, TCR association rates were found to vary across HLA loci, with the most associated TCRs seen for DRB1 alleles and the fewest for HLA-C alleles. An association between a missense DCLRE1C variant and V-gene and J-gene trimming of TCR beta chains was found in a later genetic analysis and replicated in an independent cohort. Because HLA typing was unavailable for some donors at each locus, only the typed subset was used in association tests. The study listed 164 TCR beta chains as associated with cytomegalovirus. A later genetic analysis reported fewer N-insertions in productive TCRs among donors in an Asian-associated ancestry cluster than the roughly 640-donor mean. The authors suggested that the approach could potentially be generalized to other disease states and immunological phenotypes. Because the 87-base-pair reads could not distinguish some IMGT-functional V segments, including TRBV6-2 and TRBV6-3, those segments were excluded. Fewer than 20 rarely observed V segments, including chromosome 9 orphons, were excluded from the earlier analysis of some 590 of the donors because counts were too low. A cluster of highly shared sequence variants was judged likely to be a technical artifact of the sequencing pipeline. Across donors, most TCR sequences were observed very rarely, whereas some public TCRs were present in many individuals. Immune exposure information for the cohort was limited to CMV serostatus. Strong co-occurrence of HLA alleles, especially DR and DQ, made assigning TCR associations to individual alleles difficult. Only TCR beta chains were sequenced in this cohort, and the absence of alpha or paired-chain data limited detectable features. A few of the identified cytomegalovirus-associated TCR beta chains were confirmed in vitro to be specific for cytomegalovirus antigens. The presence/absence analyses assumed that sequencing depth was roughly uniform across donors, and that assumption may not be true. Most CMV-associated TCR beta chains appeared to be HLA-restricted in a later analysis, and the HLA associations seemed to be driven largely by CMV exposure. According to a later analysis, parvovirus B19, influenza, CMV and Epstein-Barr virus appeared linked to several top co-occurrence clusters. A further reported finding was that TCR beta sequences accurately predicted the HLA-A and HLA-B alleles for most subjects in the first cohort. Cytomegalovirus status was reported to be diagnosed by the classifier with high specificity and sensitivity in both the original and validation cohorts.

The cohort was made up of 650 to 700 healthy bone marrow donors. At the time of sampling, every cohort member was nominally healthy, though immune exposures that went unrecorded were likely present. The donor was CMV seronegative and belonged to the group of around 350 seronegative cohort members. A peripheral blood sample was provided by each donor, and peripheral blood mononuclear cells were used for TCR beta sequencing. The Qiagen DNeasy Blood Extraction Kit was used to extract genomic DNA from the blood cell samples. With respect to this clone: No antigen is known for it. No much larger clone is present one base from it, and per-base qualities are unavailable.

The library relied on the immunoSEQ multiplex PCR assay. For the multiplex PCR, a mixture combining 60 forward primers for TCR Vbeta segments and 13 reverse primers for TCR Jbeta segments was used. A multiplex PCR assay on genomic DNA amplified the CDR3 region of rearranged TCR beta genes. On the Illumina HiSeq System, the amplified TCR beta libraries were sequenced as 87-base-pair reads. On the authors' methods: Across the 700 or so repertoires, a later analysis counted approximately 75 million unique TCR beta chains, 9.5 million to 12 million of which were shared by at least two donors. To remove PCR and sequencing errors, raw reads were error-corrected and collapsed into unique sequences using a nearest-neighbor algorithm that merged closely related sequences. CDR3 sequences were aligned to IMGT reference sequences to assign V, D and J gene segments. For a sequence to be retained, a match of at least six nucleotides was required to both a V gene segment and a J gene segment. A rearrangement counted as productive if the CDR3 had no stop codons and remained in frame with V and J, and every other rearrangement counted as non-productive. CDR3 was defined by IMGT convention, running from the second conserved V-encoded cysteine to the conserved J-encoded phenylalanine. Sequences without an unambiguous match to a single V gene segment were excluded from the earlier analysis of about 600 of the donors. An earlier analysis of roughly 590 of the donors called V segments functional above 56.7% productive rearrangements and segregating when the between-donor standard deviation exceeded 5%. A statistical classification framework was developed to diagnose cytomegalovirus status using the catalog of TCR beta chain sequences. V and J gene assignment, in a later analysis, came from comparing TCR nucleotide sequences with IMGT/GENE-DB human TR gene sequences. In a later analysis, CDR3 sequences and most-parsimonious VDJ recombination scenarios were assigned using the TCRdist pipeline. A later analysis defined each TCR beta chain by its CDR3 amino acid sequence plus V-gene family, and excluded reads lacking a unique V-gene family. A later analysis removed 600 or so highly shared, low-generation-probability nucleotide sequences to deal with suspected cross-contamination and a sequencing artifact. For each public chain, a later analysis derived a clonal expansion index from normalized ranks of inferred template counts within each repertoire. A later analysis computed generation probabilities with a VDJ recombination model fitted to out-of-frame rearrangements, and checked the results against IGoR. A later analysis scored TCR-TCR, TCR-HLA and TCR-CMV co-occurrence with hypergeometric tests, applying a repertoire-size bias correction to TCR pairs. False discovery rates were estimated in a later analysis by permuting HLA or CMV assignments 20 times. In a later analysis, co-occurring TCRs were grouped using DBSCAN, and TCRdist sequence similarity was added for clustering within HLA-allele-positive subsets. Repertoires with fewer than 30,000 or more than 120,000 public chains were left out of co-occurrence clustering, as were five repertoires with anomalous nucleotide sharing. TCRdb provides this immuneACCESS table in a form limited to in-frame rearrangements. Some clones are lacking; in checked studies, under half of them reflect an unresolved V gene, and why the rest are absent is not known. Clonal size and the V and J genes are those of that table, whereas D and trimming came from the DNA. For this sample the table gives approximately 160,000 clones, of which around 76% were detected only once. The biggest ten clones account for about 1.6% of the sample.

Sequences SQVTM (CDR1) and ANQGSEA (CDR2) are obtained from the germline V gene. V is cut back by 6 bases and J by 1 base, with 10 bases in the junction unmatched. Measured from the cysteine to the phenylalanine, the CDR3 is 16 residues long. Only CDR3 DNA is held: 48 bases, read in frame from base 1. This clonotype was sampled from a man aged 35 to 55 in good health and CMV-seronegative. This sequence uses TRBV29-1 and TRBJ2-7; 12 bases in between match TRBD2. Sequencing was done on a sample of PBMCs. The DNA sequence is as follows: TGCAGCGTGGGGGGGACTAGCGGGTCTGCATCCTACGAGCAGTACTTC. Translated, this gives CSVGGTSGSASYEQYF.